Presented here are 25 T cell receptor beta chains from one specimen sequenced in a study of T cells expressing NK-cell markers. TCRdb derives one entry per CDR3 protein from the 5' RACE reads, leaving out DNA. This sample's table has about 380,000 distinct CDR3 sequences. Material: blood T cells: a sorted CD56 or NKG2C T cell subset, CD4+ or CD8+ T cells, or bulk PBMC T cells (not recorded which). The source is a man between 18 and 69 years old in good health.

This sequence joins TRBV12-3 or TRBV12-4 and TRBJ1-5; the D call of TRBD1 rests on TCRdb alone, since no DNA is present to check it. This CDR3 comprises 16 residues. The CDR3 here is CASSFSRTGGYQPQHF.

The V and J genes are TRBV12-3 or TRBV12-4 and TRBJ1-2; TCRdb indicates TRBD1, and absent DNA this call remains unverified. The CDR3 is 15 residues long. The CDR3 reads CASSPGQGINYGYTF.

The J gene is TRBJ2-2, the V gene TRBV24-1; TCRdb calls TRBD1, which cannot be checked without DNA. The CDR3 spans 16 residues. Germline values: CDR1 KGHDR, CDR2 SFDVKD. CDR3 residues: CATSDNNRVGTGELFF.

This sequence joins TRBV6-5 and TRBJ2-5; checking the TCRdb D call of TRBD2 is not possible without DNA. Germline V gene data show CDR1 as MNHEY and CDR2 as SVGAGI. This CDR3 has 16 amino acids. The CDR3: CASSYGRVGNLGTQYF.

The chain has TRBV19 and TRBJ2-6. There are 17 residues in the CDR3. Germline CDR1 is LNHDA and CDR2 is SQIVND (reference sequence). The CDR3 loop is CASSMFRGSSGANVLTF. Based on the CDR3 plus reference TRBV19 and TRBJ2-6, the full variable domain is DGGITQSPKYLFRKEGQNVTLSCEQNLNHDAMYWYRQDPGQGLRLIYYSQIVNDFQKGDIAEGYSVSREKKESFPLTVTSAQKNPTAFYLCASSMFRGSSGANVLTFGAGSRLTVL.

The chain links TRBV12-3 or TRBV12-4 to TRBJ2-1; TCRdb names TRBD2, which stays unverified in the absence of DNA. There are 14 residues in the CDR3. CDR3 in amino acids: CASSPDYRYNEQFF.

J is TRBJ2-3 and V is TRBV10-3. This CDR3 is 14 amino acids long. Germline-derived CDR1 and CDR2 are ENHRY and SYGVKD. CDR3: CAISGTHSTDTQYF.

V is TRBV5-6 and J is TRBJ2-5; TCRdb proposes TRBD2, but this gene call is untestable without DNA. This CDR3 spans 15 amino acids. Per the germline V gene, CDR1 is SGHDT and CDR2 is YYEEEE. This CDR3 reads CASSLRRLGGETQYF.

This CDR3 reads CASSGGQSYEQYF. This chain connects TRBV11-1 to TRBJ2-7; TCRdb lists TRBD1, though no DNA is available to test this call. The CDR3 runs 13 residues. Looked up from germline, CDR1 is SGHAT and CDR2 is FQDESV (reference sequence).

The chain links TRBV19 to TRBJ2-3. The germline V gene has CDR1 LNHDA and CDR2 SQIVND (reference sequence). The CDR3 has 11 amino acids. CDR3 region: CASSMFDTQYF.

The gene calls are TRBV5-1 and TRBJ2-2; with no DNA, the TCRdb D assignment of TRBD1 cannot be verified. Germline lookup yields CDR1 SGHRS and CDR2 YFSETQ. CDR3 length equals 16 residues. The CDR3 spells CASSLFGSSPRGELFF.

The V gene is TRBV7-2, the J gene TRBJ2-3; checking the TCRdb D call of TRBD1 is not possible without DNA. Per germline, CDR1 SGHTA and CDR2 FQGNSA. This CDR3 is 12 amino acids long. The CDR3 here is CASSRPGGTQYF.

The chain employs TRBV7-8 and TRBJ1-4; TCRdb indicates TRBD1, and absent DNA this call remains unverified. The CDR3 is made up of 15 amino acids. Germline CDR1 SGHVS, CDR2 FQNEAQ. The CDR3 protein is CASSIDRVGIEKLFF.

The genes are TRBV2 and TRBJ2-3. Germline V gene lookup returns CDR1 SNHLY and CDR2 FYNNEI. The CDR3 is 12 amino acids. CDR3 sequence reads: CASSGGPDTQYF.

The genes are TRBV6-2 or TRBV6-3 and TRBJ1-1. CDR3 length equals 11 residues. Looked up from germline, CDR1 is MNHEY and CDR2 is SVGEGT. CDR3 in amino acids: CASSFLSRAFF.

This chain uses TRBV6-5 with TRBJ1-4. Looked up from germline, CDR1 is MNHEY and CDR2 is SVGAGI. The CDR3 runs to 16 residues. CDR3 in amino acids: CASSTREGATNEKLFF.

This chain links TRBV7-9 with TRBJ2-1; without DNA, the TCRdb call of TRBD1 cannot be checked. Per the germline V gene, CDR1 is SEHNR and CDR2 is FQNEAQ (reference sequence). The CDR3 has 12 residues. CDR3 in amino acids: CASSNRADEQFF.

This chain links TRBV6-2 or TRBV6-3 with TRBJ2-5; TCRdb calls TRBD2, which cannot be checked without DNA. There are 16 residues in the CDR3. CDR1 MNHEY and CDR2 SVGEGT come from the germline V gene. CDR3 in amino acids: CASSYPRRGRSETQYF.

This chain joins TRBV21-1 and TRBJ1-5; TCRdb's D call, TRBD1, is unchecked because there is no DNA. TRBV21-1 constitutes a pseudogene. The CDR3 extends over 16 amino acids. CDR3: CASRLMTGGCNQPQHF.

The CDR3 is CASSTGSPTGELFF. V is TRBV5-1 and J is TRBJ2-2; the D gene TCRdb calls, TRBD1, cannot be checked with no DNA. The CDR3 contains 14 residues. The germline CDR1 and CDR2 sequences are SGHRS and YFSETQ.

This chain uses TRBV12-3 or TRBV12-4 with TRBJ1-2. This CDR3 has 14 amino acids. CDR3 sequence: CASSLRAGVDGYTF.

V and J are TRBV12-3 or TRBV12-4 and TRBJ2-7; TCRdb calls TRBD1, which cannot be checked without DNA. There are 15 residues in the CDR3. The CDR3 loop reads CASRPTNGGIYEQYF.

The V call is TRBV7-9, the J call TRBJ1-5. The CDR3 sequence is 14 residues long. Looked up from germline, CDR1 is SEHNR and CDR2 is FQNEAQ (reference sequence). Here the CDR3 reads CASSRSSSNQPQHF.

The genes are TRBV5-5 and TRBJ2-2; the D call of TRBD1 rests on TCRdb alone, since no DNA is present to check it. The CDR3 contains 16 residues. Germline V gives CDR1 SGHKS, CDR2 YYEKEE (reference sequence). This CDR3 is CASSFRDRPNTGELFF.

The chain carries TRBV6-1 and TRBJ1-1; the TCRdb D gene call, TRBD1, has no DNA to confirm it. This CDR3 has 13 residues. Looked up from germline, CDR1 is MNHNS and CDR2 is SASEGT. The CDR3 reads CAGRHTGGTEAFF.